This TCR beta chain came from a study of CD8 T cells in ankylosing spondylitis. Study findings and constraints: The authors reported significant enrichment of disease-linked clones in matched ankylosing spondylitis synovial fluid. Seemingly characteristic of ankylosing spondylitis blood was a TCR beta motif consisting of about 8 highly homologous variants.

This clonotype turned up a few times. Its antigen remains unidentified. Each CDR3 protein gets one entry after TCRdb re-called the 5' RACE reads with MiXCR. The sample holds a few hundred thousand distinct CDR3 sequences; roughly 13% are singletons and the top ten take over 6.5%. V gave up 3 bases and J gave up 8 bases, with 9 bases separating them. This CDR3 has 12 amino acids. Germline V gene sequence: CDR1 SNHLY, CDR2 FYNNEI. The sample taken for sequencing was blood, either unsorted or a sorted T cell fraction (not recorded which). This TCR came from a male donor with ankylosing spondylitis. This rearrangement joins TRBV2 to TRBJ2-3; maybe TRBD2 (5 bases). The CDR3 nucleotides read TGTGCCAGCAGTGATTCGGCGGGTACGCAGTATTTT. Its protein is CASSDSAGTQYF.